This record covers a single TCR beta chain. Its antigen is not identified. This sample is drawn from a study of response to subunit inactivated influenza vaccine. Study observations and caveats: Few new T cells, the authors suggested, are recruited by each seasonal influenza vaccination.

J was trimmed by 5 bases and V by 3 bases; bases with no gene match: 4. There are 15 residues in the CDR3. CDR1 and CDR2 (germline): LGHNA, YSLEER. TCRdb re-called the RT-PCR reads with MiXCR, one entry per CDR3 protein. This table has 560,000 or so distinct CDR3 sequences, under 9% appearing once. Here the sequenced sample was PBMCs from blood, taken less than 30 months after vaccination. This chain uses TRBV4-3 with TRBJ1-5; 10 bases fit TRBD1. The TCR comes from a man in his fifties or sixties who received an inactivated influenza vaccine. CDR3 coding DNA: TGCGCCAGCAGCCAGGACAGGGGGGGCCATCAGCCCCAGCATTTT. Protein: CASSQDRGGHQPQHF.